Below, one T cell receptor (beta chain) is given with its context. What it recognizes is unknown. The data originate from a study of cytomegalovirus exposure and HLA in healthy donors. Regarding the study as a whole: Associated with HLA alleles at 0.05 false discovery rate in a later analysis were 15,000 to 20,000 TCR beta sequences. The availability of immune exposure information extended only to CMV serostatus. The authors later found TCR association rates varying by HLA locus, with DRB1 most and HLA-C fewest. TCR beta V- and J-gene trimming, according to a later analysis, was linked to a missense DCLRE1C variant.

The study ran its PCR with 60 Vbeta and 13 Jbeta primers. Clones were sequenced by immunoSEQ multiplex PCR, and TCRdb holds only the in-frame ones, with some missing. The table records some 120,000 clones, about two thirds of them present only once. This CDR3 is built from 20 residues. Looked up from germline, CDR1 is SGDLS and CDR2 is YYNGEE. Trimming removed 0 bases from V and 0 bases from J; junction bases left unmatched: 13. This chain links TRBV9 with TRBJ2-2; TRBD2 agrees at 8 bases. Material for sequencing was PBMCs. The origin of this receptor is a man under 40 in good health and CMV-seronegative. CDR3 nucleotides: TGTGCCAGCAGCGTAGCTATCTCCCGGAGCGGGGGCGCGAACACCGGGGAGCTGTTTTTT. It codes for CASSVAISRSGGANTGELFF.